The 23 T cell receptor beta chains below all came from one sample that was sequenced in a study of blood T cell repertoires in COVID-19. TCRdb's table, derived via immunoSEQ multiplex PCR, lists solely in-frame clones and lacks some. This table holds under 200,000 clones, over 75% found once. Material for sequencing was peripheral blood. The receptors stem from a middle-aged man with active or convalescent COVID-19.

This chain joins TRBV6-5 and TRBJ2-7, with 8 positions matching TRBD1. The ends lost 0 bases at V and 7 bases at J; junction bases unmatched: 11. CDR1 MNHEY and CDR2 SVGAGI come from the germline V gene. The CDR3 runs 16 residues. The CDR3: CASSYSFRTGTGEQYF. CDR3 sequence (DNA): TGTGCCAGCAGTTACTCCTTTAGGACAGGGACGGGGGAGCAGTACTTC.

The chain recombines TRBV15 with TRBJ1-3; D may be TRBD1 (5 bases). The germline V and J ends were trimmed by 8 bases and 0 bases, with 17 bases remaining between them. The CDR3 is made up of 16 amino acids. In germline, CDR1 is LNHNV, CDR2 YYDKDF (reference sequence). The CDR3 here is CATSSVGLHSGNTIYF. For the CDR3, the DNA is TGTGCCACCTCCAGCGTGGGACTCCACTCTGGAAACACCATATATTTT.

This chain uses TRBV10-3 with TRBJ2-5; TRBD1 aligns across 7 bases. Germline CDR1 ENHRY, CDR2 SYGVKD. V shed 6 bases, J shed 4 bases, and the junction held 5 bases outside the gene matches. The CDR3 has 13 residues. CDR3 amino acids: CAISRTGAETQYF. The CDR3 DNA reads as TGTGCCATCAGCCGAACAGGGGCAGAGACCCAGTACTTC.

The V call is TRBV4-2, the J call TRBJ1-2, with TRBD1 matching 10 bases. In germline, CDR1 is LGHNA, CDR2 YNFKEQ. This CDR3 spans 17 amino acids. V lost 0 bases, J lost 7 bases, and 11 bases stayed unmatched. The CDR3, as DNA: TGTGCCAGCAGCCAAGATCGGACAGGGGGTCGGATGCCTGGCTACACCTTC. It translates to CASSQDRTGGRMPGYTF.

CDR3 nucleotides: TGTGCCAGCAGCCAAGCCTTCATAGGGGGGGCGGGGGATACGCAGTATTTT. Protein sequence: CASSQAFIGGAGDTQYF. The chain is built from TRBV3-1 (or the pseudogene TRBV3-2) and TRBJ2-3, with D possibly matching TRBD2 (7 bases). Germline V gene lookup returns CDR1 LGHDT and CDR2 YNNKEL (reference sequence). The CDR3 has 17 amino acids. V was trimmed by 1 base and J by 6 bases, leaving 20 bases between them.

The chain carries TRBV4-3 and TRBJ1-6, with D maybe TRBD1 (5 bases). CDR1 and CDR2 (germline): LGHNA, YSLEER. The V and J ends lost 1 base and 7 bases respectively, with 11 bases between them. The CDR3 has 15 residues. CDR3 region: CASSQAGLTNSPLHF. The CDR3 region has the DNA TGCGCCAGCAGCCAAGCAGGGTTGACCAATTCACCCCTCCACTTT.

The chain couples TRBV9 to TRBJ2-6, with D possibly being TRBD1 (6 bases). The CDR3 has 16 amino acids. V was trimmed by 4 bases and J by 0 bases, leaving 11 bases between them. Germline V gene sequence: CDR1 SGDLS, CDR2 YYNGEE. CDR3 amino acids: CASSKTGLSGANVLTF. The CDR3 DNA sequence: TGTGCCAGCAGCAAGACAGGCCTCTCTGGGGCCAACGTCCTGACTTTC.

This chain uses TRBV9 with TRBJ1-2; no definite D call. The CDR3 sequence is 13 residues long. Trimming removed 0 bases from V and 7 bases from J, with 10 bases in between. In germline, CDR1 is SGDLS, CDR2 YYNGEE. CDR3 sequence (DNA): TGTGCCAGCAGCGTAGATGAAAGGAGTGGCTACACCTTC. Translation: CASSVDERSGYTF.

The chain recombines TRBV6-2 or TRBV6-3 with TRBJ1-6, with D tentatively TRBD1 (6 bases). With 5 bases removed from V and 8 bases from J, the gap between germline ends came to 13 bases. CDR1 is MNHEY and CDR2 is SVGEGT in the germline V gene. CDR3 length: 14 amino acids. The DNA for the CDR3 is TGTGCCAGCAGTCTCTACAACAGGGATTCACCCCTCCACTTT. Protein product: CASSLYNRDSPLHF.

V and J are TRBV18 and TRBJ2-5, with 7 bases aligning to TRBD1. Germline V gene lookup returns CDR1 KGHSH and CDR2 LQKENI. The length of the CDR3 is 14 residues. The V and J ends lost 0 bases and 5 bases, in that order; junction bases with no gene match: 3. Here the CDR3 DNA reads TGTGCCAGCTCACCACCGGGACAGAAGGAGACCCAGTACTTC. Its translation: CASSPPGQKETQYF.

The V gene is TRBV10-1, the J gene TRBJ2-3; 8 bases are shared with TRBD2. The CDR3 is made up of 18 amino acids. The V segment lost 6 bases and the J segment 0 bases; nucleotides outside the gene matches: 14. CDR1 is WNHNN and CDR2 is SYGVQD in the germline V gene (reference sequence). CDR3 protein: CASSRGGAERGSTDTQYF. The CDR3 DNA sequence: TGCGCCAGCAGCCGAGGCGGGGCAGAGCGGGGGAGCACAGATACGCAGTATTTT.

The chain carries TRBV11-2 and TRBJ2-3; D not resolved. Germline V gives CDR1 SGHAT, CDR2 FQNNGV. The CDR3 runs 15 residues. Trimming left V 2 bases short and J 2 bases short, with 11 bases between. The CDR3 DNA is TGTGCCAGCAGCTTAACGCTAGGTAACACAGATACGCAGTATTTT. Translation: CASSLTLGNTDTQYF.

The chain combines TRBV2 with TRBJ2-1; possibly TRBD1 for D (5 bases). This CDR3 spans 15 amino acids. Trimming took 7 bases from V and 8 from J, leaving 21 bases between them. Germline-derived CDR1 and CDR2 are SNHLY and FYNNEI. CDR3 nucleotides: TGTGCCAGCACGAAAGGGCCTAGGGGTGATGATGAGCAGTTCTTC. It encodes CASTKGPRGDDEQFF.

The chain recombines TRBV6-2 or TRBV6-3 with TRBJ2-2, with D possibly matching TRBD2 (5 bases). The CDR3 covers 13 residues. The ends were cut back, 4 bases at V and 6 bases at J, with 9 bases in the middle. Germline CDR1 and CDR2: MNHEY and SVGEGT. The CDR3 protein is CASSFGGSGELFF. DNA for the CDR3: TGTGCCAGCAGTTTTGGAGGATCCGGGGAGCTGTTTTTT.

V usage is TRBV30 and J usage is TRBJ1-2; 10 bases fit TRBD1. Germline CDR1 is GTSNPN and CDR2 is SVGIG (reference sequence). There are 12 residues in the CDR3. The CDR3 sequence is CAKTGGGYGYTF. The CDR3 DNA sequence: TGTGCAAAGACAGGGGGCGGCTATGGCTACACCTTC.

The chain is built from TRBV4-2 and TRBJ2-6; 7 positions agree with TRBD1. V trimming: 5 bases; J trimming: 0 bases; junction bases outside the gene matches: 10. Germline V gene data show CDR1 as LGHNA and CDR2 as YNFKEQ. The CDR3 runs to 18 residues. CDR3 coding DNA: TGTGCCAGCAGCATACACCCGGGACAGAGCTCTGGGGCCAACGTCCTGACTTTC. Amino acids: CASSIHPGQSSGANVLTF.

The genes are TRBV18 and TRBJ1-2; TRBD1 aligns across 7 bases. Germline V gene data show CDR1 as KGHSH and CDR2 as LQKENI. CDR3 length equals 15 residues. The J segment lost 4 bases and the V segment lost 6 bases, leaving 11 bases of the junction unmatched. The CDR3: CASSNNGGQIYGYTF. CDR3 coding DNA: TGTGCCAGCTCCAACAACGGGGGACAGATCTATGGCTACACCTTC.

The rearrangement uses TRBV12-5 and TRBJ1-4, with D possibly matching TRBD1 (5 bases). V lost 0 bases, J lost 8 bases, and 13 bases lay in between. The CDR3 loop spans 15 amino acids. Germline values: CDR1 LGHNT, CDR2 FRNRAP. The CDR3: CASGLVVGVGEKLFF. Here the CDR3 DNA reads TGTGCTAGTGGTTTGGTAGTAGGGGTGGGAGAAAAACTGTTTTTT.

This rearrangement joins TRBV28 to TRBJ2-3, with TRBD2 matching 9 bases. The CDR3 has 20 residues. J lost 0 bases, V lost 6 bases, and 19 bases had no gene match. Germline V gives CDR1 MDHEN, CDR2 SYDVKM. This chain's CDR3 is CASRNDLGLAGRGSTDTQYF. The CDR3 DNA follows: TGTGCCAGCAGGAACGACCTGGGGCTAGCGGGGAGGGGTAGCACAGATACGCAGTATTTT.

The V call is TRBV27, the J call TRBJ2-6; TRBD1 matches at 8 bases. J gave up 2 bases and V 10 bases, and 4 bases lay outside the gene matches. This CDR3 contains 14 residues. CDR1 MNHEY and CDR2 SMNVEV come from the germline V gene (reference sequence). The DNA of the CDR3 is TGTGCCACGAAACAGGGGGCTGGGGCCAACGTCCTGACTTTC. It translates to CATKQGAGANVLTF.

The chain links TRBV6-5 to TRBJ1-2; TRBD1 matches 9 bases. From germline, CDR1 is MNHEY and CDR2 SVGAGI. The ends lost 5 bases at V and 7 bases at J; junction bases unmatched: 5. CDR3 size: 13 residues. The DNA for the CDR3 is TGTGCCAGCAGTCAGGACAGGGGATCTGGCTACACCTTC. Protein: CASSQDRGSGYTF.

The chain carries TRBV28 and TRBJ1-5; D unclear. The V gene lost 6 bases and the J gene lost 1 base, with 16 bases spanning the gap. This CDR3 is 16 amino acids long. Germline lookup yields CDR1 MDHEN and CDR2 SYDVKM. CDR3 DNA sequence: TGTGCCAGCAGCCTACTAGTACAGACAAGCAATCAGCCCCAGCATTTT. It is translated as CASSLLVQTSNQPQHF.

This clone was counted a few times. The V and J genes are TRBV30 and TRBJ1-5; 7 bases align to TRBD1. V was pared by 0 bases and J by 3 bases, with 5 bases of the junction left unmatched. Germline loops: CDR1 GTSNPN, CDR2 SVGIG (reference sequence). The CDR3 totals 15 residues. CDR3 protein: CAWSVGTVINQPQHF. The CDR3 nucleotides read TGTGCCTGGAGTGTAGGGACAGTAATCAATCAGCCCCAGCATTTT. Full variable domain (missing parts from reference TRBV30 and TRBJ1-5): SQTIHQWPATLVQPVGSPLSLECTVEGTSNPNLYWYRQAAGRGLQLLFYSVGIGQISSEVPQNLSASRPQDRQFILSSKKLLLSDSGFYLCAWSVGTVINQPQHFGDGTRLSIL.